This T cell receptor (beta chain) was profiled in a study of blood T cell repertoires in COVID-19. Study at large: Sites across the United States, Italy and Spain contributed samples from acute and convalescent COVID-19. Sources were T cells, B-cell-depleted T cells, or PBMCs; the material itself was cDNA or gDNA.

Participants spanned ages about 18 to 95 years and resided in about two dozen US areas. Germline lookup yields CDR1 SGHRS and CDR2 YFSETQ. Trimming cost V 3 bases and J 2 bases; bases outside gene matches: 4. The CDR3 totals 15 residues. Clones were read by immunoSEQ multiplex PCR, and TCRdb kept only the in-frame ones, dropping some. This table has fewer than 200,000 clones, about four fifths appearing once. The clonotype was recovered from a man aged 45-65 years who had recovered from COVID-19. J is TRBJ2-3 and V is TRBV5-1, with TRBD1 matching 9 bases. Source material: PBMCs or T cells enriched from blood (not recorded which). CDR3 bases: TGCGCCAGCAGCTCCGGGACAGGGCTCACAGATACGCAGTATTTT. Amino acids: CASSSGTGLTDTQYF. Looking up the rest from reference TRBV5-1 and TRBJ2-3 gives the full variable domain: KAGVTQTPRYLIKTRGQQVTLSCSPISGHRSVSWYQQTPGQGLQFLFEYFSETQRNKGNFPGRFSGRQFSNSRSEMNVSTLELGDSALYLCASSSGTGLTDTQYFGPGTRLTVL.